The clone carrying this T cell receptor delta chain was recorded at least ten times. Antigen: not known. TCRdb reanalysed the multiplex PCR reads via CATT. The sample lists around 89,000 delta-chain clones, 1.4% occurring once. This sample was taken from a study of γδ T cells in repeated Plasmodium falciparum infection. Study-level points and caveats: One small rural Malian village, predominantly a single ethnic group, supplied the cohort.

The sequenced sample consisted of gamma-delta T cells from blood. This receptor was obtained from a pool of human donors (malaria-infected and uninfected, not separated).

The DNA of the CDR3 is TGTGCTCTTGGGCTTCTCCACGTTCGGTATAAACTCATCTTT. Encoded protein: CALGLLHVRYKLIF. The J gene is TRDJ1, the V gene TRDV1; D uncertain. This CDR3 region has 14 residues. Germline-derived CDR1 and CDR2 are TSWWSYY and QGS. V shed 5 bases and J shed 6 bases, with 16 bases lying between them.